This is a list of T cell receptor beta chains from one sample in a study of cytomegalovirus exposure and HLA in healthy donors. Repertoires were generated with immunoSEQ multiplex PCR, while TCRdb's copy carries only in-frame clones and drops some. This table has roughly 200,000 clones, roughly three quarters appearing once. The sequencing sample was made of PBMCs. The source is a woman aged 25 to 39 in good health and CMV-seronegative. CDR3s include the opening cysteine and the closing phenylalanine or tryptophan. The D gene is left open where the match is weak. Size tells how often a clone was seen (once, few, many) or the class of an expanded clone, and some rows leave it out.

NA TRBJ2-5 TRBD1 TRBV5-4 CASRGTGGQETQYF TGTGCCAGCAGGGGGACAGGGGGGCAAGAGACCCAGTACTTC
few TRBJ1-5 NA TRBV12-5 CASGSPSQGNQPQHF TGTGCTAGTGGTTCCCCCAGCCAGGGGAATCAGCCCCAGCATTTT
NA TRBJ2-1 TRBD2 TRBV4-1 CASSQLNTIAGGNEQFF TGCGCCAGCAGCCAGCTCAACACAATAGCGGGAGGGAATGAGCAGTTCTTC
NA TRBJ1-4 TRBD1 TRBV5-1 CASSGAAQGPNEKLFF TGCGCCAGCAGCGGAGCCGCACAGGGGCCTAATGAAAAACTGTTTTTT
few TRBJ1-2 TRBD1 TRBV10-1 CASSAGGGYGYTF TGCGCCAGCAGTGCAGGGGGCGGCTATGGCTACACCTTC
NA TRBJ1-1 TRBD1 TRBV11-3 CASSIRGTTEAFF TGTGCCAGCAGCATCAGGGGGACCACTGAAGCTTTCTTT
NA TRBJ2-7 NA TRBV6-5 CASSWRGLEQYF TGTGCCAGCAGTTGGCGGGGTCTAGAGCAGTACTTC
NA TRBJ1-5 NA TRBV30 CAWSLGASNQPQHF TGTGCCTGGAGTCTAGGGGCTAGCAATCAGCCCCAGCATTTT
NA TRBJ1-5 TRBD1 TRBV6-1 CASSRQGALNQPQHF TGTGCCAGCAGTAGACAGGGGGCCTTGAATCAGCCCCAGCATTTT
NA TRBJ1-3 NA TRBV5-4 CASSLGGASGGQNTIYF TGTGCCAGCAGCTTGGGGGGGGCATCGGGAGGCCAAAACACCATATATTTT
NA TRBJ1-4 NA TRBV10-3 CAISGPTEGEKLFF TGTGCCATCAGTGGTCCCACGGAGGGAGAAAAACTGTTTTTT
NA TRBJ1-2 NA TRBV11-2 CASSLGSGMSYGYTF TGTGCCAGCAGCTTAGGGTCGGGGATGAGCTATGGCTACACCTTC
NA TRBJ2-2 TRBD1 TRBV9 CASSVRQGANTGELFF TGTGCCAGCAGCGTCAGACAGGGGGCGAACACCGGGGAGCTGTTTTTT
NA TRBJ1-1 NA TRBV7-2 CASSLAGWTEAFF TGTGCCAGCAGCTTGGCAGGGTGGACTGAAGCTTTCTTT
NA TRBJ2-1 TRBD2 TRBV4-1 CASSQEGSSGRLANEQFF TGCGCCAGCAGCCAAGAAGGGAGTAGCGGGAGGTTGGCCAATGAGCAGTTCTTC
NA TRBJ2-2 NA TRBV5-1 CASSLLSLTGELFF TGCGCCAGCAGCTTGCTATCCCTCACCGGGGAGCTGTTTTTT
NA TRBJ1-2 NA TRBV20-1 CSAPTRGYTF TGCAGTGCTCCCACACGTGGCTACACCTTC
NA TRBJ1-2 NA TRBV2 CASSQKTNYGYTF TGTGCCAGCTCACAGAAAACTAACTATGGCTACACCTTC
NA TRBJ2-7 TRBD1 TRBV18 CASSGDSPLLDEQYF TGTGCCAGCTCAGGGGACAGTCCTCTTCTGGACGAGCAGTACTTC
NA TRBJ2-7 TRBD2 TRBV5-1 CASSSLEVAGGEQYF TGCGCCAGCAGCTCACTTGAGGTGGCGGGGGGCGAGCAGTACTTC
once TRBJ2-3 TRBD2 TRBV10-1 CASSESGLAGTDTQYF TGCGCCAGCAGTGAGTCGGGACTAGCGGGAACAGATACGCAGTATTTT
few TRBJ1-1 NA TRBV6-5 CASRAGVINTEAFF TGTGCCAGCAGGGCAGGGGTTATTAACACTGAAGCTTTCTTT
NA TRBJ2-7 NA TRBV6-5 CASSYSTGLPYEQYF TGTGCCAGCAGTTACTCTACGGGACTTCCCTACGAGCAGTACTTC
once TRBJ1-5 TRBD1 TRBV28 CASSFIALGQLQPQHF TGTGCCAGCAGTTTTATCGCGCTGGGACAGTTGCAGCCCCAGCATTTT
NA TRBJ1-5 NA TRBV19 CASSISSGNQPQHF TGTGCCAGTAGTATATCGTCAGGGAATCAGCCCCAGCATTTT
NA TRBJ1-1 NA TRBV20-1 CSAPRDIEAFF TGCAGTGCTCCCCGGGACATTGAAGCTTTCTTT
once TRBJ1-3 TRBD1 TRBV5-1 CASSLGDRGPYTIYF TGCGCCAGCAGCTTGGGGGACAGGGGCCCCTACACCATATATTTT
once TRBJ1-2 TRBD1 TRBV5-4 CASSRGGFQSSNYGYTF TGTGCCAGCAGCCGAGGGGGCTTTCAAAGCTCTAACTATGGCTACACCTTC
NA TRBJ1-1 NA TRBV27 CASSTLTGNTEAFF TGTGCCAGCAGTACCTTGACAGGGAACACTGAAGCTTTCTTT
NA TRBJ1-5 NA TRBV18 CASSRAGRDQPQHF TGTGCCAGCTCACGGGCAGGGAGGGATCAGCCCCAGCATTTT
NA TRBJ1-5 NA TRBV4-2 CASSQDPLTGFQHF TGTGCCAGCAGCCAAGATCCCCTTACAGGTTTCCAGCATTTT
few TRBJ2-2 TRBD2 TRBV7-9 CASRVSGGFTGELFF TGTGCCAGCAGAGTTAGCGGGGGATTTACCGGGGAGCTGTTTTTT
NA TRBJ2-1 NA TRBV19 CASSPRGVSDYNEQFF TGTGCCAGTAGTCCCCGCGGTGTCAGCGACTACAATGAGCAGTTCTTC
NA TRBJ1-1 NA TRBV5-1 CASSPVGRMNTEAFF TGCGCCAGCAGCCCAGTAGGCAGGATGAACACTGAAGCTTTCTTT
NA TRBJ2-7 NA TRBV5-1 CASSSQAYEQYF TGCGCCAGCAGTTCTCAGGCGTACGAGCAGTACTTC
NA TRBJ1-5 NA TRBV15 CATSRQGNQPQHF TGTGCCACCAGCCGGCAGGGCAATCAGCCCCAGCATTTT
NA TRBJ1-5 TRBD1 TRBV18 CASSPNRGFSQPQHF TGTGCCAGCTCACCAAACAGGGGGTTCAGCCAGCCCCAGCATTTT
NA TRBJ2-1 NA TRBV5-1 CASSSGLREQFF TGCGCCAGCAGCTCAGGGCTACGTGAGCAGTTCTTC
NA TRBJ1-1 NA TRBV6-1 CASSEGGLNTEAFF TGTGCCAGCAGTGAGGGGGGTCTGAACACTGAAGCTTTCTTT
NA TRBJ2-1 TRBD2 TRBV6-5 CASSLSGSSYNEQFF TGTGCCAGCAGTCTTAGCGGGAGCTCCTACAATGAGCAGTTCTTC
few TRBJ2-7 TRBD2 TRBV6-1 CASSETGGSGRREQYF TGTGCCAGCAGTGAAACTGGAGGAAGCGGGAGGCGGGAGCAGTACTTC
NA TRBJ1-5 NA TRBV9 CASSEGGGNSNQPQHF TGTGCCAGCAGCGAAGGAGGAGGGAATAGCAATCAGCCCCAGCATTTT
NA TRBJ1-5 NA TRBV18 CASSPPQGTGNQPQHF TGTGCCAGCTCACCACCGCAAGGGACTGGCAATCAGCCCCAGCATTTT
NA TRBJ2-1 TRBD2 TRBV9 CASTTSGSMINEQFF TGTGCCAGCACGACTAGCGGGTCTATGATAAATGAGCAGTTCTTC
NA TRBJ2-1 TRBD2 TRBV2 CASKTGTSVYNEQFF TGTGCCAGCAAAACCGGGACTAGCGTCTACAATGAGCAGTTCTTC
few TRBJ2-3 NA TRBV30 CACDDPRGTDTQYF TGTGCCTGCGACGACCCCCGGGGCACAGATACGCAGTATTTT
NA TRBJ1-2 TRBD1 TRBV19 CASSMTGTGYTF TGTGCCAGTAGTATGACAGGGACTGGCTACACCTTC
NA TRBJ1-4 NA TRBV5-1 CASSVDSANEKLFF TGCGCCAGCAGCGTAGACAGCGCTAATGAAAAACTGTTTTTT
NA TRBJ2-4 TRBD1 TRBV6-1 CASTMTGAKNIQYF TGTGCCAGCACTATGACAGGGGCCAAAAACATTCAGTACTTC
NA TRBJ1-5 TRBD1 TRBV28 CASSLAGTGYQPQHF TGTGCCAGCAGTTTGGCAGGGACAGGTTATCAGCCCCAGCATTTT
NA TRBJ2-5 NA TRBV30 CAWTPGGTQYF TGTGCCTGGACCCCCGGCGGGACCCAGTACTTC